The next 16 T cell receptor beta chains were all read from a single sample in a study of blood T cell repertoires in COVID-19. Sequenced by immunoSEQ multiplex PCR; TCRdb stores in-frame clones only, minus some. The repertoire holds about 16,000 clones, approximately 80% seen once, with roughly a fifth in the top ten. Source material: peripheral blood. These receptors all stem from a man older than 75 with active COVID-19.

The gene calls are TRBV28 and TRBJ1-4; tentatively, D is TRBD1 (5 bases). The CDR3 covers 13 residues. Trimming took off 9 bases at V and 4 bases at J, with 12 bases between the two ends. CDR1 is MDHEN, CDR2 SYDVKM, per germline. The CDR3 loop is CASRVGGNEKLFF. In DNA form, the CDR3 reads TGTGCCAGTCGGGTGGGGGGTAATGAAAAACTGTTTTTT.

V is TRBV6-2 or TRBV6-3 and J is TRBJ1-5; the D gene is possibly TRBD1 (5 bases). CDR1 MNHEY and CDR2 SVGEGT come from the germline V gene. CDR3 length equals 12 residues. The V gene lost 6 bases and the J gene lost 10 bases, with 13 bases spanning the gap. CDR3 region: CASSPTWTPQHF. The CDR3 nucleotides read TGTGCCAGCAGCCCCACTTGGACACCCCAGCATTTT.

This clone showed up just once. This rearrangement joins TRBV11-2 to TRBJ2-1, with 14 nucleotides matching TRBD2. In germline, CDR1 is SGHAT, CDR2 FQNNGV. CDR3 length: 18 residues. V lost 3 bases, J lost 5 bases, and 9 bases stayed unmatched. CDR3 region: CASSFVGTSGSLNNEQFF. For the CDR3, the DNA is TGTGCCAGCAGCTTTGTTGGGACTAGCGGGAGTCTCAACAATGAGCAGTTCTTC.

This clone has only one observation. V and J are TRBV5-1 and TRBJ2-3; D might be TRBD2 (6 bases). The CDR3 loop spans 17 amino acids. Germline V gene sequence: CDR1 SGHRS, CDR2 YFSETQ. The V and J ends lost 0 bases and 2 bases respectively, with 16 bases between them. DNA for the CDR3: TGCGCCAGCAGCTTGGTAGGATCTAGCGAACACACAGATACGCAGTATTTT. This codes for CASSLVGSSEHTDTQYF.

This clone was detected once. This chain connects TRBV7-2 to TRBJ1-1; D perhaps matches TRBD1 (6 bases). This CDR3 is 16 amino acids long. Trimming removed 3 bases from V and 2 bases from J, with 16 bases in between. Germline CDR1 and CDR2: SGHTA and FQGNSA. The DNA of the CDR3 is TGTGCCAGCAGCTTTGGCAGGGGATGGGGAAACACTGAAGCTTTCTTT. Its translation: CASSFGRGWGNTEAFF.

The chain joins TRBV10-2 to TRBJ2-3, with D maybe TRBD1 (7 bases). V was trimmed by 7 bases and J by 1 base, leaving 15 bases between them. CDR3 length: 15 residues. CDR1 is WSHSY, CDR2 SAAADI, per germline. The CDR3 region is CASNLDREGTDTQYF. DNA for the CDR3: TGCGCCAGCAACCTCGACAGGGAGGGCACAGATACGCAGTATTTT.

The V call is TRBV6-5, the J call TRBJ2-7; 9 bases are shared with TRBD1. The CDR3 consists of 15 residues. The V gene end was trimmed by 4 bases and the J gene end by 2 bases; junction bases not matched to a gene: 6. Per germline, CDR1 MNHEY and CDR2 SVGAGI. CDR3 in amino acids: CASSSSGTGPYEQYF. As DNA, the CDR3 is TGTGCCAGCAGTTCATCCGGGACAGGGCCCTACGAGCAGTACTTC.

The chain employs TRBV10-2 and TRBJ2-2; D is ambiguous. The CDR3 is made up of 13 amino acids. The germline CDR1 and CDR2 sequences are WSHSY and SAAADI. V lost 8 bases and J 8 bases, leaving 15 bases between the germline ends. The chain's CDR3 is CASEERPEGELFF. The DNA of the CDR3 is TGCGCCAGCGAGGAAAGACCCGAGGGGGAGCTGTTTTTT.

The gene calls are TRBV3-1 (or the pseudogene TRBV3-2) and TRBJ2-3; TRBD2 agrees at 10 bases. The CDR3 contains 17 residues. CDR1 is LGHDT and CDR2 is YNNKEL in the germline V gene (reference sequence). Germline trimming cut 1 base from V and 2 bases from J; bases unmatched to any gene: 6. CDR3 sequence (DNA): TGTGCCAGCAGCCAAGTTGGAAGCGGGAGGGCCACAGATACGCAGTATTTT. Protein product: CASSQVGSGRATDTQYF.

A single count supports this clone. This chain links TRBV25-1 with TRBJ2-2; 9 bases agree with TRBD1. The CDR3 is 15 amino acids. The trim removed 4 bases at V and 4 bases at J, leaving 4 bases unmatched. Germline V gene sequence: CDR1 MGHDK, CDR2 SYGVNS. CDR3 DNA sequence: TGTGCCAGCAGTGTACAGGGGGCCGGCACCGGGGAGCTGTTTTTT. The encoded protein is CASSVQGAGTGELFF.

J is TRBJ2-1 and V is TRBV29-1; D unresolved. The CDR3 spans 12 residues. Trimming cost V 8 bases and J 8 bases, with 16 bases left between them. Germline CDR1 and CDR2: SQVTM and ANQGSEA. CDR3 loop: CSFSELFDEQFF. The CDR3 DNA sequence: TGCAGCTTTTCGGAGCTCTTCGATGAGCAGTTCTTC.

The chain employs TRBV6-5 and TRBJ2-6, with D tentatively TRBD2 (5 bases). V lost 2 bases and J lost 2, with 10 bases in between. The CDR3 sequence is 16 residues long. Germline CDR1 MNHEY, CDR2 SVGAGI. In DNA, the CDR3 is TGTGCCAGCAGTTACGAGGGCCCCGCTGGGGCCAACGTCCTGACTTTC. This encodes CASSYEGPAGANVLTF.

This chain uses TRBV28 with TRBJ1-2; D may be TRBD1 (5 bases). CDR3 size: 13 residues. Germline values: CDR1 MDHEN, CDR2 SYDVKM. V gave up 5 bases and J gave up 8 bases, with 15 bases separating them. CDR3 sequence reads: CASSAHGGSGYTF. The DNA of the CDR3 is TGTGCCAGCAGTGCCCACGGGGGAAGCGGCTACACCTTC.

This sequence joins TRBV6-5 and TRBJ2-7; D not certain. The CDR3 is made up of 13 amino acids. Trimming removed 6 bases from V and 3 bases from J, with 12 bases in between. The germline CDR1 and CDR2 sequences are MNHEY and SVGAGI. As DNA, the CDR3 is TGTGCCAGCAGAAGCCCAAACAGCTACGAGCAGTACTTC. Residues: CASRSPNSYEQYF.

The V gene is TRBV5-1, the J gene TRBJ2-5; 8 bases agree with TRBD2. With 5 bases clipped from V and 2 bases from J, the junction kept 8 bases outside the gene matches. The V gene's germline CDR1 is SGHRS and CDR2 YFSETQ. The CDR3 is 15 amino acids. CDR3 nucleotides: TGCGCCAGCAGGGGCGGGAGGAGCGTACAAGAGACCCAGTACTTC. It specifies CASRGGRSVQETQYF.

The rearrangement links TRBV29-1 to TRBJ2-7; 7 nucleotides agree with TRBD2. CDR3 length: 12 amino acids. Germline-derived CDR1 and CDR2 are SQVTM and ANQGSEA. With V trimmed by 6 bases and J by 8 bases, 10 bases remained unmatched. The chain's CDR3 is CSVSSGESQQYF. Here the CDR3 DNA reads TGCAGCGTATCAAGCGGGGAGTCGCAGCAGTACTTC.